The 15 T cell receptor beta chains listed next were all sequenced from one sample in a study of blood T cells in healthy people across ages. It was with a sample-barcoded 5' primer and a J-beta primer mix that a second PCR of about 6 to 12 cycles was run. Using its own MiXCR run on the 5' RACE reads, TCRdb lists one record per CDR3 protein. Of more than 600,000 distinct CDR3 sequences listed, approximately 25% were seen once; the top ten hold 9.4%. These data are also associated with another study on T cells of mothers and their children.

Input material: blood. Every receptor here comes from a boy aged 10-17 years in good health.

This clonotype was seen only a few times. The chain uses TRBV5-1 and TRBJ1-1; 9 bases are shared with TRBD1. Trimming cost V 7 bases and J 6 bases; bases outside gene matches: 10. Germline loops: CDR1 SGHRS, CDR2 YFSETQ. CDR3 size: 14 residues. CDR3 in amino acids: CASGYTGGDSEAFF. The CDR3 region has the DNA TGCGCCAGCGGTTATACAGGGGGCGACTCTGAAGCTTTCTTT.

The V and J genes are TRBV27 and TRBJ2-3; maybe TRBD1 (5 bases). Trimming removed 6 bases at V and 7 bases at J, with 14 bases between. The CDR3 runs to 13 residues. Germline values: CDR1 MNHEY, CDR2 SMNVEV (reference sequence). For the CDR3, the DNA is TGTGCCAGCAGCCCAGGGTTGAAGTATACGCAGTATTTT. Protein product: CASSPGLKYTQYF.

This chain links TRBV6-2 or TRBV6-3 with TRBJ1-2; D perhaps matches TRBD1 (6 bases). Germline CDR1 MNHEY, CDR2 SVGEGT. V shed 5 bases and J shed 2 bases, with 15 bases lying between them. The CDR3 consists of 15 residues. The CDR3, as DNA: TGTGCCAGCAGTCGCCAACTTAGGGGGAACTATGGCTACACCTTC. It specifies CASSRQLRGNYGYTF.

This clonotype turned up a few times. The chain's CDR3 is CASSPEQGNEKLFF. Written as DNA, the CDR3 is TGTGCCAGCAGCCCTGAGCAGGGGAATGAAAAACTGTTTTTT. This sequence joins TRBV7-2 and TRBJ1-4, with D possibly TRBD1 on 6 matching bases. The V gene lost 5 bases and the J gene lost 5 bases, with 12 bases spanning the gap. The CDR3 runs 14 residues. Germline V gives CDR1 SGHTA, CDR2 FQGNSA.

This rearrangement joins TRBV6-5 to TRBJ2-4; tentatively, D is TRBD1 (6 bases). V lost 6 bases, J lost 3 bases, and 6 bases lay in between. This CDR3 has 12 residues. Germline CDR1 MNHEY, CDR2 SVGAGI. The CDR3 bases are TGTGCCAGCAGGGACAGCAAAAACATTCAGTACTTC. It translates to CASRDSKNIQYF.

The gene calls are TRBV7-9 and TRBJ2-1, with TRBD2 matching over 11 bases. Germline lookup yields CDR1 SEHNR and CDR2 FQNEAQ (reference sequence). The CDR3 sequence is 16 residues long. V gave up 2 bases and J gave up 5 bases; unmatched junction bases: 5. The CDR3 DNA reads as TGTGCCAGCAGCTTATTGCTAGCGGGGGGTCACAATGAGCAGTTCTTC. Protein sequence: CASSLLLAGGHNEQFF.

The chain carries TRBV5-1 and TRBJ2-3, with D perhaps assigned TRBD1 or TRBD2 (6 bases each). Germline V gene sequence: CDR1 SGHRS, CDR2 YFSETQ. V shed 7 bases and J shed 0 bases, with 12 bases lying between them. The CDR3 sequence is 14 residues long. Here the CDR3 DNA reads TGCGCCAGCCAAGGGGGGATTAGCACAGATACGCAGTATTTT. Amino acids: CASQGGISTDTQYF.

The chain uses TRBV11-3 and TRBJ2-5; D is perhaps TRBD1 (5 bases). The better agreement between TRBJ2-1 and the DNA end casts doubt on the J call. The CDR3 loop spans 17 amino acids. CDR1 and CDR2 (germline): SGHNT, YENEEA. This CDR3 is CASSPTERARIYNEQFF. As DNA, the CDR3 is TGTGCCAGCAGCCCGACAGAAAGGGCCAGGATCTACAATGAGCAGTTCTTC.

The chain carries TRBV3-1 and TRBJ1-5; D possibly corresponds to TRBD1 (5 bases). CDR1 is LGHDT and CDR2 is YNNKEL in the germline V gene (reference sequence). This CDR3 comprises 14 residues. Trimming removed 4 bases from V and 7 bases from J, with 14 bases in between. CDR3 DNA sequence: TGTGCCAGCAGCCTTCCGGGACCCAACCAGCCCCAGCATTTT. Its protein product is CASSLPGPNQPQHF.

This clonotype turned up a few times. In DNA form, the CDR3 reads TGTGCCAGCAGCGTGACTAGCGGGGGCTCCTACGAGCAGTACTTC. Protein sequence: CASSVTSGGSYEQYF. The genes are TRBV7-9 and TRBJ2-7; 12 nucleotides align to TRBD2. Trimming took 5 bases from V and 0 from J; bases not matched to a gene: 2. Germline loops: CDR1 SEHNR, CDR2 FQNEAQ (reference sequence). The CDR3 consists of 15 residues.

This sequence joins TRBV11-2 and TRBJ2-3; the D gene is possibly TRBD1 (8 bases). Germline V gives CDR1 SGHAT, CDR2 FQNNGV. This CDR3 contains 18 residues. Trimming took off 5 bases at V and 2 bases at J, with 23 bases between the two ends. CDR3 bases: TGTGCCAGCAGCCTCCGACAGGGGCTCCGGGAGGCCACAGATACGCAGTATTTT. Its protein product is CASSLRQGLREATDTQYF.

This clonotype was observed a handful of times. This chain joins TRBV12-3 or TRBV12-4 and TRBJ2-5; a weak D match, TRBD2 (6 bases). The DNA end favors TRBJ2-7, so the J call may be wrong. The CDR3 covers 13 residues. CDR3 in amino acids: CASSFGTLYEQYF. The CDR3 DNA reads TGTGCCAGCAGTTTCGGGACTCTCTACGAGCAGTACTTC.

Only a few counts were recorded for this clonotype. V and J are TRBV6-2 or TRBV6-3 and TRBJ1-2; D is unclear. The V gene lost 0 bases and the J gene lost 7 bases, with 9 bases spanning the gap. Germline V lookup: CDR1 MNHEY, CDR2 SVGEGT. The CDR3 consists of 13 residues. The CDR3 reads CASSYSLQSGYTF. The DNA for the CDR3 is TGTGCCAGCAGTTACTCTCTTCAGTCTGGCTACACCTTC.

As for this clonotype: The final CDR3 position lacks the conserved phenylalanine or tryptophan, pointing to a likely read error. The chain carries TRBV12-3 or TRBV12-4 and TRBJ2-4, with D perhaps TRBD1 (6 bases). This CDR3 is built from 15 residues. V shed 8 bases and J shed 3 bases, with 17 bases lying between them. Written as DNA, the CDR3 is TGTGCCAGCGCGGACAGCATCTTAGGCAAAAACATTCAGTACTTG. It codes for CASADSILGKNIQYL.

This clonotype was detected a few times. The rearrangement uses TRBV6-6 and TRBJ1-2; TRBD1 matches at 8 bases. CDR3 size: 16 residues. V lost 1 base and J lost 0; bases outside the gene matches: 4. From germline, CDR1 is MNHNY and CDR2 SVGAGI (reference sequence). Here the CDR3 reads CASSYFTGGTNYGYTF. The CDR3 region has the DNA TGTGCCAGCAGTTACTTTACAGGGGGGACTAACTATGGCTACACCTTC.